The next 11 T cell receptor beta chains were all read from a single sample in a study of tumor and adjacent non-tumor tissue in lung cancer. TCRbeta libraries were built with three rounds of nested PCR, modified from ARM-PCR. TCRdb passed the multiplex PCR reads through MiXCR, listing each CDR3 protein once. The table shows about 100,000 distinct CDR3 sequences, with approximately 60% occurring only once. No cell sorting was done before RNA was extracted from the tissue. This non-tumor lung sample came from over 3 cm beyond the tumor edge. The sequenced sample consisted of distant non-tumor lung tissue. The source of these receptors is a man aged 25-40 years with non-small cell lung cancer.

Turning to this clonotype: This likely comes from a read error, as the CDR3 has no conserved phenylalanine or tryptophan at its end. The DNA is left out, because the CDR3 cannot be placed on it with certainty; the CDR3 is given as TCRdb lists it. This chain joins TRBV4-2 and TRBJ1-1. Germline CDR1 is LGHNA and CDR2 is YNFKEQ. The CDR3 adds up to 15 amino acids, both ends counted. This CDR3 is CASSQDVAFFTDAVY.

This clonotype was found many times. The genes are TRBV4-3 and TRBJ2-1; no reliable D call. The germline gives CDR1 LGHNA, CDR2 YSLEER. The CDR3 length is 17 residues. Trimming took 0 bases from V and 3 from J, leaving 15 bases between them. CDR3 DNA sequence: TGCGCCAGCAGCCAAGAACATGGTCACGACGTCTACAATGAGCAGTTCTTC. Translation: CASSQEHGHDVYNEQFF.

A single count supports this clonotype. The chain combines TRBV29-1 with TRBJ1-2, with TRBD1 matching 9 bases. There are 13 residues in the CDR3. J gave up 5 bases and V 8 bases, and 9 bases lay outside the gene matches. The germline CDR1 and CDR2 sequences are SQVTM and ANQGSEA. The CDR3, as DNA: TGCAGCCTCCCGACCGGGACAGGGTATGGCTACACCTTC. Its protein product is CSLPTGTGYGYTF.

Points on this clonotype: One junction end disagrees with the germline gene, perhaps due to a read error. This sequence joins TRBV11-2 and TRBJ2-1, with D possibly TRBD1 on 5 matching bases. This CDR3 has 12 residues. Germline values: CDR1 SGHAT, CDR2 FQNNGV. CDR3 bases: TGTGCCAGCAGCGGACACTACAATGTGCAGTTCTTC. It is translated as CASSGHYNVQFF. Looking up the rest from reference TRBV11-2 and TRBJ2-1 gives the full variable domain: EAGVAQSPRYKIIEKRQSVAFWCNPISGHATLYWYQQILGQGPKLLIQFQNNGVVDDSQLPKDRFSAERLKGVDSTLKIQPAKLEDSAVYLCASSGHYNVQFFGPGTRLTVL.

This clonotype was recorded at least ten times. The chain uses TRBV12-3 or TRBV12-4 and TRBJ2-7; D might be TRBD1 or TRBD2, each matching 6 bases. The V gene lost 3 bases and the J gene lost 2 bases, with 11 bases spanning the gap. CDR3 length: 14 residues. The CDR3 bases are TGTGCCAGCAGTTTGTGGGGGGCCCCCTACGAGCAGTACTTC. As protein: CASSLWGAPYEQYF.

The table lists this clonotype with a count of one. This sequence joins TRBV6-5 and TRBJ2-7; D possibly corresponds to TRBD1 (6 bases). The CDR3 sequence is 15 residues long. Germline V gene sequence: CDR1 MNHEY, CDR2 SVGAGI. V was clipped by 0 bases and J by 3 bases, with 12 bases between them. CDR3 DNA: TGTGCCAGCAGTTACTCTATCGCAGGGGTCTACGAGCAGTACTTC. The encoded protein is CASSYSIAGVYEQYF.

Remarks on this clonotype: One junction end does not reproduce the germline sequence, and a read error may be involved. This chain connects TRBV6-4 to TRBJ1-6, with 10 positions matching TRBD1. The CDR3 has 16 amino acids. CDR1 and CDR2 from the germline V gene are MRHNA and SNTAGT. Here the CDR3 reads CARSDSGQGENSPLHF. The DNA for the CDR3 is TGTGCCAGGAGTGACTCTGGACAGGGGGAGAATTCACCCCTCCACTTT.

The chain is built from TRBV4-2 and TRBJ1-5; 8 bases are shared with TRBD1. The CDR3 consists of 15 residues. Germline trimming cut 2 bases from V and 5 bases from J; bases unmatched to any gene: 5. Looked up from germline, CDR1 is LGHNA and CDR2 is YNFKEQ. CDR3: CASSQPDRVDQPQHF. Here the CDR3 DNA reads TGTGCCAGCAGCCAACCGGACAGGGTTGATCAGCCCCAGCATTTT.

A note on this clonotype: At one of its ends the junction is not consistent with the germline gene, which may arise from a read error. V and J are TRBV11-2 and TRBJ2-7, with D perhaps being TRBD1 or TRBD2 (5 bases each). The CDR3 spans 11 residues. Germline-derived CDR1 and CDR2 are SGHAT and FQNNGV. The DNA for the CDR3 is TGTGCCAGCAGCTTTGAGGGGTTCCAAGCCTTC. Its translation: CASSFEGFQAF.

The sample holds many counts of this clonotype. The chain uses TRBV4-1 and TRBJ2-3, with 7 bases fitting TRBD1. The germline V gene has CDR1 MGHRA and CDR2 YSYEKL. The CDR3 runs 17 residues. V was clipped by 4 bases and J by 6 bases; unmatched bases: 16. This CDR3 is CASSPARAGGVPDTQYF. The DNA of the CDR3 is TGCGCCAGCAGCCCCGCCCGGGCAGGGGGAGTCCCCGATACGCAGTATTTT.

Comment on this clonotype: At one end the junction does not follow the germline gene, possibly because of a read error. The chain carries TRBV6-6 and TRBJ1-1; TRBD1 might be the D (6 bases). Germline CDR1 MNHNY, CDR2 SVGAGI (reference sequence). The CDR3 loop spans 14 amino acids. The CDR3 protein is CASSYRTDRTEAFF. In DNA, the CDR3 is TGTGCCAGCAGTTACAGAACCGACAGGACTGAAGCCTTCTTT.